Shown below are 6 T cell receptor beta chains from a single sample sequenced in a study of OX40 agonist ivuxolimab in advanced cancers. The table came from immunoSEQ multiplex PCR; TCRdb's copy has only in-frame clones and leaves some out. Among roughly 60,000 clones listed, 70% to 90% were seen once. The starting material was CD4+ or CD8+ T cells sorted from blood, obtained in a trial of the OX40 agonist ivuxolimab. These receptors came from an adult with an advanced solid tumor such as melanoma, head and neck, liver or kidney cancer.

The chain carries TRBV5-1 and TRBJ2-1, with D perhaps TRBD1 (5 bases). The V and J ends lost 2 bases and 4 bases respectively, with 10 bases between them. Germline V gene lookup returns CDR1 SGHRS and CDR2 YFSETQ. The CDR3 is made up of 14 amino acids. The CDR3: CASSFQGTYNEQFF. The CDR3 bases are TGCGCCAGCAGCTTCCAGGGTACATACAATGAGCAGTTCTTC.

This clone was observed a handful of times. The same CDR3 also results from other DNA sequences found in this sample. V and J are TRBV7-8 and TRBJ1-4, with TRBD1 as a possible D gene (5 bases). Germline V gene data show CDR1 as SGHVS and CDR2 as FQNEAQ. The CDR3 consists of 14 residues. V lost 1 base and J lost 4, with 7 bases in between. The CDR3 loop reads CASSLDGGNEKLFF. The CDR3 DNA is TGTGCCAGCAGCTTAGACGGGGGTAATGAAAAACTGTTTTTT. Full variable domain (outside the CDR3, taken from reference TRBV7-8 and TRBJ1-4): GAGVSQSPRYKVAKRGQDVALRCDPISGHVSLFWYQQALGQGPEFLTYFQNEAQLDKSGLPSDRFFAERPEGSVSTLKIQRTQQEDSAVYLCASSLDGGNEKLFFGSGTQLSVL.

The chain is built from TRBV18 and TRBJ2-7; 7 nucleotides agree with TRBD2. Germline-derived CDR1 and CDR2 are KGHSH and LQKENI. The V and J ends lost 3 bases and 5 bases, in that order; junction bases with no gene match: 7. This CDR3 has 14 residues. As DNA, the CDR3 is TGTGCCAGCTCACCTGACGGGAGGATAGACGAGCAGTACTTC. Amino acids: CASSPDGRIDEQYF.

This sequence joins TRBV4-3 and TRBJ2-1, with a possible D match to TRBD1 (5 bases). The CDR3 runs to 15 residues. Germline V gives CDR1 LGHNA, CDR2 YSLEER. With 0 bases removed from V and 6 bases from J, the gap between germline ends came to 12 bases. This CDR3 is CASSQDQGSGNEQFF. The CDR3 DNA sequence: TGCGCCAGCAGCCAAGACCAGGGCTCCGGCAATGAGCAGTTCTTC.

The rearrangement joins TRBV5-1 to TRBJ2-3; either TRBD1 or TRBD2 may supply D (5 bases each). There are 14 residues in the CDR3. CDR1 is SGHRS, CDR2 YFSETQ, per germline. Trimming left V 0 bases short and J 5 bases short, with 10 bases between. The CDR3 DNA follows: TGCGCCAGCAGCTTGGGTTGGGGGATAGATACGCAGTATTTT. It encodes CASSLGWGIDTQYF.

The chain combines TRBV5-4 with TRBJ2-2; maybe TRBD2 (7 bases). This CDR3 is built from 16 residues. Germline assignment: CDR1 SGHNT and CDR2 YYREEE (reference sequence). V was shortened by 0 bases and J by 2 bases, with 11 bases between the two germline ends. The CDR3 spells CASSLAAGQNTGELFF. The CDR3 DNA reads as TGTGCCAGCAGCTTGGCAGCGGGACAAAACACCGGGGAGCTGTTTTTT.